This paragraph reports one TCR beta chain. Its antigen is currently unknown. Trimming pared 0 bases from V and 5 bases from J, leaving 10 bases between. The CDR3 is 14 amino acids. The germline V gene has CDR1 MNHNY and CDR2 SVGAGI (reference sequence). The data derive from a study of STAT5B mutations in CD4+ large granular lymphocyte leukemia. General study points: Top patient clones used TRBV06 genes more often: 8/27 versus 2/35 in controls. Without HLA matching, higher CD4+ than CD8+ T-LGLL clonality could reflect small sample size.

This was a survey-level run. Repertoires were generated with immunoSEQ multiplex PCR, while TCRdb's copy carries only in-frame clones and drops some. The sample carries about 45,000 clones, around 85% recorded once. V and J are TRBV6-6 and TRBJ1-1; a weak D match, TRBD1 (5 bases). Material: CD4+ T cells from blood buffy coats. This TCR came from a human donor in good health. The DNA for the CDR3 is TGTGCCAGCAGTTACTCGGGGGTACGGACTGAAGCTTTCTTT. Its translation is CASSYSGVRTEAFF.